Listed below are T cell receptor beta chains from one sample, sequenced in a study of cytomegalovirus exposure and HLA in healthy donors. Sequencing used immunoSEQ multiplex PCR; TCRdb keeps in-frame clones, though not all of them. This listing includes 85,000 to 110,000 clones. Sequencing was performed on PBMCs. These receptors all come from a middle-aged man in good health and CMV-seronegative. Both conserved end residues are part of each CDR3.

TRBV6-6	CASSSRTGPGELFF
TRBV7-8	CASSYSGSGREQYF
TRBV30	CAWSGGLAGKTQYF
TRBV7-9	CASSLEESSNEQYF
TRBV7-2	CASRLASTHEQYF
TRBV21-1	CASSNSRTSVSDTQYF
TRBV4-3	CASSQDQSEAMNTEAFF
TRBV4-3	CASSQVFGSANYGYTF
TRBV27	CASRGGFNTEAFF
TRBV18	CASSPRENSPLHF
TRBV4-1	CASSQELDRADTEAFF
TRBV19	CASSIHRGTGIKNTEAFF
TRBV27	CASSRTGGFNEQYF
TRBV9	CASSVGGQGNQPQHF
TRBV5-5	CASSGETGSPLHF
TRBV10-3	CAINSGVGGYEQYF
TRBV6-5	CATGQGGDTGELFF
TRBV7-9	CASSQGRDQPQHF
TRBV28	CASSDYRGGTGELFF
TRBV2	CASRQGVFNEKLFF
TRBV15	CATSRDLSVSTAFF
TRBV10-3	CAIQGSADTIYF
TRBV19	CASTDRDRVYGYTF
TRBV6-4	CASSEAGGTYEQYF
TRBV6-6	CASSYSTQLPAFF
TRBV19	CASTPSRQAGLEQFF
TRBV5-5	CASSLLQGSEKLFF
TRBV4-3	CASSPGGVAKNIQYF
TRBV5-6	CASSLIRLNHGYTF
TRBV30	CAWSELGGASTDTQYF
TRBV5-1	CASSFYRVTMNTEAFF
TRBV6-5	CASSRQGLRGYTF
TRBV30	CAWGQGDLPTF
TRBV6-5	CASSGGTEAFF
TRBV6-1	CASSETRGNSGELFF
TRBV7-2	CASSSPPVETQYF
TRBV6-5	CASSLREGRTDTQYF
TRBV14	CASSPRIAGIGEQFF
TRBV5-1	CASSLEGESEQFF
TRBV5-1	CASSLDSGLAGVEQFF
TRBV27	CASSLGTGRSYEQYF
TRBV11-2	CASSSGNNEQFF
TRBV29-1	CSGGQGLDTGELFF